The 15 T cell receptor beta chains presented below share a single source sample, sequenced in a study of blood T cells in healthy people across ages. Next came a second PCR, run for about 7 to 12 cycles, which used a sample-barcoded 5' primer along with a J-beta primer mix. TCRdb redid the calling of the 5' RACE reads with MiXCR, one entry per CDR3 protein. The data hold some 790,000 distinct CDR3 sequences, with 29% observed a single time. The sample consisted of blood. Source of these receptors: an elderly woman in good health.

This clonotype was observed many times. This chain links TRBV12-3 or TRBV12-4 with TRBJ2-5; a weak D match, TRBD1 (6 bases). The CDR3 covers 14 residues. V lost 5 bases, J lost 4 bases, and 14 bases lay in between. The CDR3 sequence is CASSPPRGGETQYF. The CDR3 coding sequence is TGTGCCAGCAGTCCCCCCAGGGGTGGAGAGACCCAGTACTTC.

This clonotype occurred a few times. V gene TRBV30 combines with J gene TRBJ1-1; D unclear. Germline V gene lookup returns CDR1 GTSNPN and CDR2 SVGIG (reference sequence). The CDR3 runs to 12 residues. V was trimmed by 1 base and J by 1 base, leaving 4 bases between them. CDR3 bases: TGTGCCTGGAGTGACGGGAACACTGAAGCTTTCTTT. This codes for CAWSDGNTEAFF.

Many counts were recorded for this clonotype. The CDR3, as DNA: TGTGCCAGCCACATAGCCCTCGGAGAGACCCAGTACTTC. Translated: CASHIALGETQYF. The chain links TRBV6-5 to TRBJ2-5; D gene unclear. The CDR3 has 13 amino acids. The germline gives CDR1 MNHEY, CDR2 SVGAGI. V dropped 8 bases and J dropped 4 bases, with 14 bases sitting between them.

This clonotype has at least ten counts. V gene TRBV5-5 combines with J gene TRBJ2-7; 8 positions match TRBD1. Trimming at V came to 6 bases and at J to 3 bases, leaving 8 bases not matched to a gene. The V gene's germline CDR1 is SGHKS and CDR2 YYEKEE (reference sequence). This CDR3 is 14 amino acids long. The CDR3 region has the DNA TGTGCCAGCAAAAGGACAGGGACGGTCTACGAGCAGTACTTC. Its translation: CASKRTGTVYEQYF.

About this clonotype: A read error is possible here, since a much larger clone lies one base away. This sequence joins TRBV7-2 and TRBJ1-2; TRBD1 matches at 10 bases. Germline CDR1 SGHTA, CDR2 FQGNSA. Trimming removed 2 bases from V and 7 bases from J; junction bases left unmatched: 10. This CDR3 contains 16 residues. This CDR3 is CASSLKLTGGDFGYTF. The CDR3 region has the DNA TGTGCCAGCAGCTTAAAGTTGACAGGGGGCGACTTTGGCTACACCTTC.

The CDR3 DNA sequence: TGTGCCAGCTCAACAAACAGGGAAAGCTCTGGAAACACCATATATTTT. Amino acids: CASSTNRESSGNTIYF. J is TRBJ1-3 and V is TRBV18; maybe TRBD1 (6 bases). Trimming pared 5 bases from V and 0 bases from J, leaving 14 bases between. Germline CDR1 KGHSH, CDR2 LQKENI. The CDR3 length is 16 residues.

The chain uses TRBV7-9 and TRBJ1-5; the D gene is possibly TRBD1 (5 bases). Per the germline V gene, CDR1 is SEHNR and CDR2 is FQNEAQ (reference sequence). Trimming took 6 bases from V and 10 from J, leaving 16 bases between them. The CDR3 is 13 amino acids. The chain's CDR3 is CASSTDSQRPQHF. The CDR3 region has the DNA TGTGCCAGCAGTACCGACAGCCAGCGTCCCCAGCATTTT.

Of note for this clonotype: The junction shows a germline mismatch at one end, possibly a read error. The chain joins TRBV20-1 to TRBJ2-6; 7 nucleotides align to TRBD1. The CDR3 runs to 16 residues. Per the germline V gene, CDR1 is DFQATT and CDR2 is SNEGSKA (reference sequence). As DNA, the CDR3 is TGCAGTGTTAGAACAGGGGCACTCTCTGGGGCCAACGTCCTGACTTTC. As protein: CSVRTGALSGANVLTF.

The chain couples TRBV12-3 or TRBV12-4 to TRBJ2-3, with 9 bases fitting TRBD1. The CDR3 runs to 15 residues. The V gene end was trimmed by 5 bases and the J gene end by 4 bases; junction bases not matched to a gene: 7. CDR3 residues: CASSPDRGGADTQYF. DNA for the CDR3: TGTGCCAGCAGTCCGGACAGGGGAGGGGCAGATACGCAGTATTTT.

The sample holds many counts of this clonotype. The chain is built from TRBV20-1 and TRBJ1-2, with D unresolved. Looked up from germline, CDR1 is DFQATT and CDR2 is SNEGSKA (reference sequence). Trimming took off 0 bases at V and 0 bases at J, with 14 bases between the two ends. The CDR3 runs 16 residues. The CDR3 bases are TGCAGTGCTAGAGATCGAAGGCACCCTACTAACTATGGCTACACCTTC. Amino acid sequence: CSARDRRHPTNYGYTF.

The J gene is TRBJ1-1, the V gene TRBV6-6; TRBD1 aligns across 9 bases. This CDR3 is 15 amino acids long. V lost 5 bases and J lost 5; bases outside the gene matches: 9. The germline gives CDR1 MNHNY, CDR2 SVGAGI (reference sequence). In DNA form, the CDR3 reads TGTGCCAGCAGTAAATCGGGACAGGGAGGGACTGAAGCTTTCTTT. It is translated as CASSKSGQGGTEAFF.

V usage is TRBV6-2 or TRBV6-3 and J usage is TRBJ1-1, with D possibly matching TRBD1 (6 bases). There are 13 residues in the CDR3. V was cut by 6 bases and J by 5 bases, with 13 bases left in between. Per the germline V gene, CDR1 is MNHEY and CDR2 is SVGEGT. CDR3 protein: CASRPTGRTEAFF. In nucleotides, the CDR3 is TGTGCCAGCAGGCCTACAGGGAGGACTGAAGCTTTCTTT.

The chain joins TRBV2 to TRBJ2-3, with D tentatively TRBD1 or TRBD2 (5 bases each). V lost 8 bases, J lost 4 bases, and 10 bases lay in between. The CDR3 spans 12 residues. The V gene's germline CDR1 is SNHLY and CDR2 FYNNEI. This CDR3 is CASGQGPDTQYF. The DNA of the CDR3 is TGTGCCAGCGGGCAGGGACCAGATACGCAGTATTTT.

The table lists this clonotype with many counts. V usage is TRBV6-1 and J usage is TRBJ2-1; 8 bases are a match to TRBD1. CDR1 is MNHNS, CDR2 SASEGT, per germline. There are 14 residues in the CDR3. V lost 8 bases and J lost 7; bases outside the gene matches: 10. Here the CDR3 reads CASDRGNSRNEQFF. The CDR3 DNA is TGTGCCAGCGACAGGGGTAACTCCAGGAATGAGCAGTTCTTC.

This clonotype was observed at least ten times. The chain employs TRBV12-3 or TRBV12-4 and TRBJ2-5, with 10 nucleotides matching TRBD2. V dropped 5 bases and J dropped 4; count of bases not matched to a gene: 7. CDR3 size: 15 residues. For the CDR3, the DNA is TGTGCCAGCAGTCAGCGGGGGGGACTCTTAGAGACCCAGTACTTC. This translates into CASSQRGGLLETQYF.